A selection of T cell receptor beta chains follows, all from one sample in a study of T cell responses to AZD1222 COVID-19 vaccine. This table comes from immunoSEQ multiplex PCR, and its TCRdb copy is limited to in-frame clones, with some not included. The table lists roughly 100,000 clones, roughly 87% of them singletons. This specimen consisted of peripheral blood, obtained on day 0 of AZD1222 vaccination. The source is an adult in good health. Each CDR3 is given with its conserved first and last residue. The D gene is left open where the match is weak. A clone size is listed for some rows: how often the clone was seen (once, few, many), or a class if it is expanded.

>TRBJ1-1|-|TRBV12-5|-
CASGRLAAVVFF
TGTGCTAGTGGCCGTCTAGCCGCTGTCGTTTTCTTT
>TRBJ1-1|-|TRBV14|-
CASSQVLIGANAEAFF
TGTGCCAGCAGCCAGGTTCTCATAGGGGCAAACGCTGAAGCTTTCTTT
>TRBJ2-5|-|TRBV6-2/TRBV6-3|-
CASSYLNFREETQYF
TGTGCCAGCAGTTATCTTAACTTCCGCGAGGAGACCCAGTACTTC
>TRBJ1-1|TRBD1|TRBV7-6|-
CASSEKGGRLTEAFF
TGTGCCAGCAGCGAGAAAGGGGGCAGGCTCACTGAAGCTTTCTTT
>TRBJ2-2|TRBD2|TRBV24-1|-
CATSAPSSSGGLTGELFF
TGTGCCACCAGTGCTCCGAGTTCCAGCGGGGGCCTCACCGGGGAGCTGTTTTTT
>TRBJ1-6|-|TRBV7-9|-
CASSLVENSPLHF
TGTGCCAGCAGCTTAGTGGAAAATTCACCCCTCCACTTT
>TRBJ1-2|-|TRBV3-1/TRBV3-2|-
CASSQDAGRGYGYTF
TGTGCCAGCAGCCAAGATGCGGGTAGAGGCTATGGCTACACCTTC
>TRBJ1-1|TRBD1|TRBV19|-
CASSPIDRGHTEAFF
TGTGCCAGTAGTCCAATCGACAGGGGGCATACTGAAGCTTTCTTT
>TRBJ2-2|-|TRBV28|-
CASRGPGELFF
TGTGCCAGCAGGGGGCCCGGGGAGCTGTTTTTT
>TRBJ1-5|-|TRBV4-3|-
CASSLWLSNQPQHF
TGCGCCAGCAGCCTCTGGCTGAGCAATCAGCCCCAGCATTTT
>TRBJ1-4|TRBD1|TRBV7-2|-
CASSQGAEEKLFF
TGTGCCAGCAGTCAGGGGGCAGAAGAAAAACTGTTTTTT
>TRBJ2-4|-|TRBV19|-
CASSRSYLAKNIQYF
TGTGCCAGTAGTCGTAGCTATCTAGCCAAAAACATTCAGTACTTC
>TRBJ1-3|-|TRBV5-8|few
CASSFSAGGFYSGNTIYF
TGTGCCAGCAGCTTTTCGGCTGGGGGGTTTTACTCTGGAAACACCATATATTTT
>TRBJ1-1|-|TRBV5-4|-
CASRNGTEAFF
TGTGCCAGCAGAAACGGGACTGAAGCTTTCTTT
>TRBJ1-2|-|TRBV18|once
CASSPGLSYGYTF
TGTGCCAGCTCACCAGGACTGTCCTATGGCTACACCTTC
>TRBJ1-6|-|TRBV7-8|-
CASSLVRGSGSPLHF
TGTGCCAGCAGCTTAGTTAGGGGCTCGGGATCACCCCTCCACTTT
>TRBJ1-6|TRBD1|TRBV19|-
CASSGTGGTAPLHF
TGTGCCAGTAGTGGGACAGGGGGCACGGCACCCCTCCACTTT
>TRBJ2-7|-|TRBV7-3|-
CASSSTDSYEQYF
TGTGCCAGCAGTTCGACGGACAGCTACGAGCAGTACTTC
>TRBJ1-1|-|TRBV27|-
CASSLSRQAPGGFF
TGTGCCAGCAGTTTATCGCGGCAGGCCCCTGGGGGTTTCTTT
>TRBJ1-5|-|TRBV6-2/TRBV6-3|few
CASSAPGARPQHF
TGTGCCAGCAGTGCCCCCGGCGCCCGGCCCCAGCATTTT
>TRBJ2-7|-|TRBV4-2|-
CASSQSRTVSYEQYF
TGTGCCAGCAGCCAAAGTAGGACGGTTTCCTACGAGCAGTACTTC
>TRBJ1-4|-|TRBV7-9|-
CASSPNGIGPNEKLFF
TGTGCCAGCAGCCCGAACGGTATAGGCCCAAATGAAAAACTGTTTTTT
>TRBJ2-1|-|TRBV12-3/TRBV12-4|-
CASGLLRGNEQFF
TGTGCCAGCGGCTTATTACGGGGCAATGAGCAGTTCTTC
>TRBJ1-2|-|TRBV19|-
CASSTPGRVNGYTF
TGTGCCAGTAGTACCCCTGGCAGGGTAAATGGCTACACCTTC
>TRBJ1-1|-|TRBV7-2|few
CASSRPGVGTEAFF
TGTGCCAGCAGCCGTCCGGGGGTAGGCACTGAAGCTTTCTTT
>TRBJ2-1|TRBD1|TRBV28|once
CASSTPGQDGNEQFF
TGTGCCAGCAGCACCCCCGGACAGGACGGCAATGAGCAGTTCTTC
>TRBJ2-7|-|TRBV7-8|-
CASSLAPGKGAYEQYF
TGTGCCAGCAGCTTAGCCCCGGGGAAGGGGGCCTACGAGCAGTACTTC
>TRBJ2-3|-|TRBV2|-
CASSEGPWVDTQYF
TGTGCCAGCAGTGAAGGGCCGTGGGTGGATACGCAGTATTTT
>TRBJ2-3|-|TRBV28|-
CASTASWDTQYF
TGTGCCAGCACCGCAAGTTGGGATACGCAGTATTTT
>TRBJ2-5|TRBD2|TRBV4-3|few
CASRRGLAGPQETQYF
TGCGCCAGCAGGCGGGGACTAGCGGGGCCCCAAGAGACCCAGTACTTC
>TRBJ1-5|-|TRBV27|-
CASSPLDTDPNQPQHF
TGTGCCAGCAGCCCCCTTGACACTGACCCCAATCAGCCCCAGCATTTT
>TRBJ2-7|-|TRBV5-1|-
CASSLAGGLVEQYF
TGCGCCAGCAGCTTGGCCGGAGGACTCGTTGAGCAGTACTTC
>TRBJ1-6|-|TRBV14|-
CASSLTGSSPLHF
TGTGCCAGCAGCCTCACAGGGTCTTCACCCCTCCACTTT
>TRBJ2-1|-|TRBV7-3|-
CASSPRGSHNEQFF
TGTGCCAGCAGCCCCAGGGGTAGCCACAATGAGCAGTTCTTC
>TRBJ2-1|-|TRBV7-9|-
CASSPPPGALNEQFF
TGTGCCAGCAGCCCCCCGCCGGGGGCGCTTAATGAGCAGTTCTTC
>TRBJ1-2|-|TRBV5-1|-
CASSLEGPNYGYTF
TGCGCCAGCAGCTTGGAAGGGCCGAACTATGGCTACACCTTC
>TRBJ2-1|TRBD2|TRBV10-3|-
CASGAGVNNEQFF
TGTGCCAGTGGGGCGGGGGTAAACAATGAGCAGTTCTTC
>TRBJ1-1|TRBD1|TRBV20-1|-
CSASGRGLAFF
TGCAGTGCTAGCGGCAGGGGGCTTGCTTTCTTT
>TRBJ2-7|TRBD1|TRBV19|-
CASSIRGQGRHEQYF
TGTGCCAGTAGTATCCGCGGACAGGGGAGGCACGAGCAGTACTTC
>TRBJ2-7|-|TRBV2|many
CASSEQHTGKYEQYF
TGTGCCAGCAGTGAGCAGCACACCGGGAAGTACGAGCAGTACTTC
>TRBJ1-4|-|TRBV19|-
CASSFRQGNEKLFF
TGTGCCAGTAGTTTTCGGCAGGGGAATGAAAAACTGTTTTTT